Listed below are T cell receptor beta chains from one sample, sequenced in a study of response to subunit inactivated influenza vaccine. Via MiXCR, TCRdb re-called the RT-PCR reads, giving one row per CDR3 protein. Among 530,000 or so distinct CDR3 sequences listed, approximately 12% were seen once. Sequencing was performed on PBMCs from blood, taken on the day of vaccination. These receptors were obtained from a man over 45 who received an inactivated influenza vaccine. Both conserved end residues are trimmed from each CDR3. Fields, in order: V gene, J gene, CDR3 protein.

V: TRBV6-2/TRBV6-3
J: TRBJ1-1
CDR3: ASSLDRENRAF

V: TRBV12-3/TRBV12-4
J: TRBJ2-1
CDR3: ASSLGPHSLTYNEQF

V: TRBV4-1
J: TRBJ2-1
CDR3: ASSQVTGISNEQF

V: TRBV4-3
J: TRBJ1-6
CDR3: ASSQDWGDNSPLH

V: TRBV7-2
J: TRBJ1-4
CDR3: ASSRGSTTNEKLF

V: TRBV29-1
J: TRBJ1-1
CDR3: SAWTGGNTEAF

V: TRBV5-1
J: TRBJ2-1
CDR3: ASSSESTAAGGWIYNEQF

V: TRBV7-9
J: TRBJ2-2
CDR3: ASSFYAENTGELF

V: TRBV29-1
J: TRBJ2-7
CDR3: SVGLAGVGEQY

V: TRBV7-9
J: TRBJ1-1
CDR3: ASSLASQMNTEAF

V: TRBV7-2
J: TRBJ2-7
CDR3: ASSFSVSSYEQY

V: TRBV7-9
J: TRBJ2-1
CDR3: ASSLEDEIQI

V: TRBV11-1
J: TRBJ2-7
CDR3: ASSLGGRPVNPLSYEQY

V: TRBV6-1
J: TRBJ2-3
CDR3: ASSLTSGSHTDTQY

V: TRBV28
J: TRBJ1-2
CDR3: ASRRDPSIYGYT

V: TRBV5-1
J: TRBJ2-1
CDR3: ASSLFTSGRNNEQF

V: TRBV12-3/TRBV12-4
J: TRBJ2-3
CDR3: ASSSEARSADTQY

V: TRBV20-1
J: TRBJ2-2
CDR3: SASNLQYYGELF

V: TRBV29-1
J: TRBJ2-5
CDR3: SVGAPQETQY

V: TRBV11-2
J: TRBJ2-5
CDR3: ASSLSFGTETQY

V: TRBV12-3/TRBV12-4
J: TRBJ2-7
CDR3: ASRPSGVYEQY

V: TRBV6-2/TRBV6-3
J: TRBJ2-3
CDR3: ASSYSRSDQDTQY

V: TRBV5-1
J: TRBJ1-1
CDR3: ASSLGSGQGDTEAF

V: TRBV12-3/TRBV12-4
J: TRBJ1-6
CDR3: ASSNHRTGPRNSPLH

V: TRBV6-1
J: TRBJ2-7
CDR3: ASRFRLAGTYEQY

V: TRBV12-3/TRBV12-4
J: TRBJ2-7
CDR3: ASSDPGQGSYEQY

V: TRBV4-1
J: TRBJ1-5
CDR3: ASSQQLNQPQH

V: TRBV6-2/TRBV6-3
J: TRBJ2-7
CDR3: ASSYRRDHEQY

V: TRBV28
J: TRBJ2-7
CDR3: ASSTNQLRDRAHEQY

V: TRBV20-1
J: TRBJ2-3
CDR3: SAYRGPARPSITDTQY

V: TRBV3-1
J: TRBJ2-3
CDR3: ASSQRQGSSTDTQY

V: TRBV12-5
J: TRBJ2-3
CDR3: ASGSSGTDTQY

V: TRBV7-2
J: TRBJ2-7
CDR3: ASSPGRVGYEQY

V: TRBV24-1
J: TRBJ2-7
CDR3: ATSDHTRRLSYEQY

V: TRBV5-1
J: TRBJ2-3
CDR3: ASSLAIRGGTDTQY

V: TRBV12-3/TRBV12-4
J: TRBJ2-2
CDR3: ASSPPGLGAPGELF

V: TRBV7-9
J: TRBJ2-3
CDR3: ASSLAAAGGPTDTQY

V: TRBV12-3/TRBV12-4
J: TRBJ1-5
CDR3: ASSPSTQPQH

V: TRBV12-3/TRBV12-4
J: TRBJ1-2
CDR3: ASSLAVGGVYGYT

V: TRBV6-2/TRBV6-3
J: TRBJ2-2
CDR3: ASSHRQAAGTGELF

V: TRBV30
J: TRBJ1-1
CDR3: AWTGGITEAF

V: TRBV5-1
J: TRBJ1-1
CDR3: ASSTRSDAEAF

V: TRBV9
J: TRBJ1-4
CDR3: ASSAMGQVNEKLF

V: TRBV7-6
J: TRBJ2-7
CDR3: ASSTTGTGGEQY

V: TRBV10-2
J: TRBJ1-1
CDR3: ASSYITNTEAF

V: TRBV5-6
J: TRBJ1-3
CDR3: ASSLEAPLSGNTIY

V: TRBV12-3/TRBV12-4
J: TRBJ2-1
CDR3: ASSLGGPQF

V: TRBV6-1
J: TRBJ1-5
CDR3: ASSGTTGAGAWPQH

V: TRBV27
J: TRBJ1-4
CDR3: ASSLLGRDEKLF

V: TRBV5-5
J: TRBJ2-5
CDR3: ASSLTPGRETQY

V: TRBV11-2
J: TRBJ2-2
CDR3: ASTQGLAVTGELF

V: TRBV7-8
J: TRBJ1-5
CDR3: ASSHEAVNQPQH